This T cell receptor (beta chain) was obtained from a study of T cells after posttransplantation cyclophosphamide. Methotrexate plus calcineurin inhibitor accompanied controls' myeloablative marrow transplants; sampling was 1 year later. In this sample, this clone turned up a few times. Its antigen is still unknown. The germline V gene has CDR1 LNHDA and CDR2 SQIVND (reference sequence). The CDR3 has 15 amino acids. J gave up 1 base and V 4 bases, and 5 bases lay outside the gene matches. Sequencing used immunoSEQ multiplex PCR; TCRdb keeps in-frame clones, though not all of them. The sample carries around 10,000 clones, more than 75% recorded once. Points from the study as a whole: Recipient CMV seropositivity and CMV reactivation strongly tracked TRB clonality. Blood and skin or GI T cell repertoires showed limited TRB overlap. Later post-transplant blood repertoires were often dominated by donor CD8+ memory clones.

This clonotype was obtained from a young adult male patient who received an allogeneic stem cell transplant from an unrelated donor, was CMV-positive, and had no GVHD. Some T cells here may be from the graft donor. Source: PBMCs, taken after an allogeneic stem cell transplant with a calcineurin inhibitor and methotrexate. The J gene is TRBJ1-1, the V gene TRBV19; 8 nucleotides agree with TRBD1. CDR3 DNA sequence: TGTGCCAGTAGTACCTCAGACAGGGGGAACACTGAAGCTTTCTTT. It is translated as CASSTSDRGNTEAFF. The whole variable domain, filled in from reference TRBV19 and TRBJ1-1, reads DGGITQSPKYLFRKEGQNVTLSCEQNLNHDAMYWYRQDPGQGLRLIYYSQIVNDFQKGDIAEGYSVSREKKESFPLTVTSAQKNPTAFYLCASSTSDRGNTEAFFGQGTRLTVV.